These 31 T cell receptor beta chains share one sample of origin, sequenced in a study of OX40 agonist ivuxolimab in advanced cancers. Repertoires were generated with immunoSEQ multiplex PCR, while TCRdb's copy carries only in-frame clones and drops some. The table lists 77,000 or so clones, roughly 80% of them singletons. Sample: CD4+ or CD8+ T cells sorted from blood, taken in a trial of the OX40 agonist ivuxolimab. The source of these receptors is an adult with an advanced solid tumor such as melanoma, head and neck, liver or kidney cancer.

The gene calls are TRBV11-2 and TRBJ2-7; D gene ambiguous. The CDR3 length is 14 residues. Germline CDR1 reads SGHAT; CDR2 reads FQNNGV. Trimming took off 0 bases at V and 0 bases at J, with 6 bases between the two ends. The CDR3: CASSLDWISYEQYF. CDR3 in DNA: TGTGCCAGCAGCTTAGATTGGATCTCCTACGAGCAGTACTTC.

In its sample, this clone was seen a few times. This chain connects TRBV28 to TRBJ2-2; TRBD1 matches 9 bases. Germline loops: CDR1 MDHEN, CDR2 SYDVKM. With 8 bases clipped from V and 0 bases from J, the junction kept 31 bases outside the gene matches. The CDR3 contains 24 residues. The CDR3 region is CASDSEGASRPVQGAETNTGELFF. The DNA of the CDR3 is TGTGCCAGCGACTCTGAGGGCGCCAGCCGCCCCGTACAGGGGGCAGAGACGAACACCGGGGAGCTGTTTTTT.

V gene TRBV19 combines with J gene TRBJ2-3, with 8 bases matching TRBD2. J lost 3 bases, V lost 2 bases, and 4 bases had no gene match. The CDR3 has 15 residues. Looked up from germline, CDR1 is LNHDA and CDR2 is SQIVND (reference sequence). The CDR3 sequence is CASSIPGGPTDTQYF. DNA of the CDR3: TGTGCCAGTAGTATACCGGGGGGGCCGACAGATACGCAGTATTTT.

CDR3 sequence reads: CAIRDRAYEQYF. The CDR3 DNA sequence: TGTGCCATCCGGGACAGGGCCTACGAGCAGTACTTC. V usage is TRBV2 and J usage is TRBJ2-7; 9 nucleotides match TRBD1. The V gene end was trimmed by 10 bases and the J gene end by 2 bases; junction bases not matched to a gene: 3. CDR3 length: 12 residues. Germline V CDR1 and CDR2: SNHLY, FYNNEI.

The genes are TRBV6-5 and TRBJ2-7, with D possibly matching TRBD2 (7 bases). The CDR3 is made up of 15 amino acids. Germline assignment: CDR1 MNHEY and CDR2 SVGAGI. V shed 5 bases and J shed 4 bases, with 18 bases lying between them. CDR3 amino acids: CASSSPGAGVYEQYF. Here the CDR3 DNA reads TGTGCCAGCAGTAGCCCGGGGGCGGGAGTTTACGAGCAGTACTTC.

As regards this clone: The sample carries other DNA sequences with the same CDR3. This chain uses TRBV5-1 with TRBJ2-1; 8 nucleotides match TRBD2. From germline, CDR1 is SGHRS and CDR2 YFSETQ. This CDR3 is built from 16 residues. V lost 0 bases and J lost 8; bases outside the gene matches: 10. The CDR3 sequence is CASSLGQAGGRDEQFF. CDR3 nucleotides: TGCGCCAGCAGCTTGGGGCAGGCGGGGGGAAGGGATGAGCAGTTCTTC.

This chain connects TRBV7-2 to TRBJ1-3, with 7 bases matching TRBD1. The CDR3 runs 15 residues. Germline V gene lookup returns CDR1 SGHTA and CDR2 FQGNSA. Trimming at V came to 5 bases and at J to 2 bases, leaving 6 bases not matched to a gene. CDR3 nucleotide sequence: TGTGCCAGCAGCCGACAGGGTATAACTGGAAACACCATATATTTT. Protein sequence: CASSRQGITGNTIYF.

The chain joins TRBV5-5 to TRBJ2-7; 9 nucleotides match TRBD1. Germline V gene data show CDR1 as SGHKS and CDR2 as YYEKEE (reference sequence). This CDR3 has 14 residues. V dropped 0 bases and J dropped 6; count of bases not matched to a gene: 4. CDR3 in amino acids: CASSLGQGGSEQYF. The CDR3 coding sequence is TGTGCCAGCAGCTTGGGACAGGGGGGGAGCGAGCAGTACTTC.

The V call is TRBV5-4, the J call TRBJ2-7; D might be TRBD2 (7 bases). CDR1 is SGHNT and CDR2 is YYREEE in the germline V gene (reference sequence). This CDR3 spans 16 amino acids. V was clipped by 4 bases and J by 7 bases, with 24 bases between them. The CDR3 nucleotides are TGTGCCAGCAGCGTCCCGGGGGCGGGGGAGTCGGGGGAGCAGTACTTC. Translation gives CASSVPGAGESGEQYF.

CDR3 protein: CASSKFTDTDPKNIQYF. CDR3 nucleotides: TGTGCCAGCAGCAAATTTACAGACACGGACCCTAAAAACATTCAGTACTTC. This sequence joins TRBV21-1 and TRBJ2-4. TRBV21-1 is designated a pseudogene. The CDR3 extends over 17 amino acids.

This clone was detected once. V and J are TRBV18 and TRBJ1-3, with TRBD1 matching over 8 bases. The CDR3 covers 16 residues. With V trimmed by 3 bases and J by 4 bases, 8 bases remained unmatched. In germline, CDR1 is KGHSH, CDR2 LQKENI. CDR3 bases: TGTGCCAGCTCACCTACACAGGGGGTTGAAGGAAACACCATATATTTT. This gives the protein CASSPTQGVEGNTIYF.

A word on this clone: Germline is not matched at one junction end, which may reflect a read error. The rearrangement joins TRBV5-1 to TRBJ2-7, with a weak D call TRBD2 (11 bases). Germline CDR1 reads SGHRS; CDR2 reads YFSETQ. The length of the CDR3 is 21 residues. This CDR3 reads CASRLGDRGRLAGGPTYEQYF. CDR3 nucleotide sequence: TGCGCCAGCAGGTTGGGAGACAGGGGGCGCCTAGCGGGAGGTCCAACCTACGAGCAGTACTTC.

This clone was picked up a small number of times. V usage is TRBV5-1 and J usage is TRBJ2-5, with D unclear. Trimming left V 3 bases short and J 6 bases short, with 9 bases between. The germline V gene has CDR1 SGHRS and CDR2 YFSETQ. This CDR3 is built from 12 residues. This CDR3 reads CASSWGGKTQYF. CDR3 bases: TGCGCCAGCAGCTGGGGTGGAAAGACCCAGTACTTC.

The CDR3 spells CASSLARAKGYEQYF. The CDR3 DNA is TGTGCCAGCAGCTTAGCTCGGGCCAAGGGGTACGAGCAGTACTTC. J is TRBJ2-7 and V is TRBV7-2, with a tentative D call TRBD1 (5 bases). The V and J ends lost 0 bases and 4 bases respectively, with 13 bases between them. Germline V CDR1 and CDR2: SGHTA, FQGNSA. This CDR3 is built from 15 residues.

V gene TRBV7-9 combines with J gene TRBJ2-1; D not certain. The V and J ends lost 5 bases and 3 bases respectively, with 2 bases between them. Germline values: CDR1 SEHNR, CDR2 FQNEAQ (reference sequence). This CDR3 is 11 amino acids long. DNA for the CDR3: TGTGCCAGCAGCGACTACAATGAGCAGTTCTTC. Its translation: CASSDYNEQFF. The whole variable domain, remainder taken from reference TRBV7-9 and TRBJ2-1, is DTGVSQNPRHKITKRGQNVTFRCDPISEHNRLYWYRQTLGQGPEFLTYFQNEAQLEKSRLLSDRFSAERPKGSFSTLEIQRTEQGDSAMYLCASSDYNEQFFGPGTRLTVL.

Relative to its sample, this clone is medium-sized. Sequence at one end of the junction differs from germline and may be a read error. The rearrangement uses TRBV7-7 and TRBJ2-7; a possible D gene is TRBD1 (7 bases). Germline-derived CDR1 and CDR2 are SSHAT and FNYEAQ (reference sequence). This CDR3 spans 12 amino acids. CDR3 coding DNA: TGTGCTAGCAGCTTAGCAGGGGGGGAGCAGTACTTC. As protein: CASSLAGGEQYF.

The V gene is TRBV18, the J gene TRBJ2-1; perhaps D is TRBD1 or TRBD2 (5 bases each). This CDR3 spans 15 amino acids. The V end lost 6 bases, the J end lost 5 bases, and 17 bases lay between the germline ends. Germline V gene sequence: CDR1 KGHSH, CDR2 LQKENI. The CDR3 loop reads CASSGTVSTDNEQFF. CDR3 nucleotide sequence: TGTGCCAGCTCGGGGACGGTTTCCACGGACAATGAGCAGTTCTTC.

This chain connects TRBV28 to TRBJ2-3; 7 positions agree with TRBD2. The CDR3 consists of 16 residues. V was clipped by 5 bases and J by 6 bases; unmatched bases: 14. Germline values: CDR1 MDHEN, CDR2 SYDVKM. The chain's CDR3 is CASSLLGGMGGDTQYF. In DNA, the CDR3 is TGTGCCAGCAGTCTACTAGGAGGCATGGGGGGGGATACGCAGTATTTT.

This CDR3 reads CASSLSGLSNTEAFF. CDR3 coding DNA: TGTGCCAGCAGCTTATCGGGACTATCGAACACTGAAGCTTTCTTT. The V gene is TRBV11-2, the J gene TRBJ1-1, with a tentative D call TRBD1 (5 bases). Trimming left V 2 bases short and J 1 base short, with 11 bases between. The CDR3 length is 15 residues. Looked up from germline, CDR1 is SGHAT and CDR2 is FQNNGV.

This sequence joins TRBV27 and TRBJ1-4; D is uncertain. V shed 0 bases and J shed 3 bases, with 5 bases lying between them. The CDR3 covers 14 residues. From germline, CDR1 is MNHEY and CDR2 SMNVEV (reference sequence). The CDR3 nucleotides read TGTGCCAGCAGTTTATCAGGGTCTAATGAAAAACTGTTTTTT. Residues: CASSLSGSNEKLFF.

This chain connects TRBV28 to TRBJ1-5; D is unresolved. In germline, CDR1 is MDHEN, CDR2 SYDVKM. V was trimmed by 4 bases and J by 9 bases, leaving 10 bases between them. This CDR3 is 12 amino acids long. CDR3 in amino acids: CASSSPLSPQHF. As DNA, the CDR3 is TGTGCCAGCAGTTCGCCTCTCTCGCCCCAGCATTTT.

This chain uses TRBV7-2 with TRBJ1-2, with D possibly being TRBD1 (5 bases). The germline gives CDR1 SGHTA, CDR2 FQGNSA. The CDR3 covers 15 residues. V was shortened by 4 bases and J by 0 bases, with 12 bases between the two germline ends. The CDR3 nucleotides read TGTGCCAGCAGCTCCGTCGGGGGATCTAACTATGGCTACACCTTC. This translates into CASSSVGGSNYGYTF.

The J gene is TRBJ1-5, the V gene TRBV6-5; D is undetermined. CDR1 MNHEY and CDR2 SVGAGI come from the germline V gene. This CDR3 has 13 amino acids. V lost 5 bases, J lost 6 bases, and 11 bases lay in between. CDR3 protein: CASSRGPAQPQHF. In nucleotides, the CDR3 is TGTGCCAGCAGTCGCGGGCCGGCTCAGCCCCAGCATTTT.

This chain connects TRBV4-1 to TRBJ2-5, with unresolved D. The DNA end is a closer match to TRBJ2-7, so the J assignment may be wrong. This CDR3 spans 14 amino acids. Germline V gene sequence: CDR1 MGHRA, CDR2 YSYEKL. CDR3: CASSLSDKLHEQYF. In DNA, the CDR3 is TGCGCCAGCAGCCTCTCCGACAAGCTCCACGAGCAGTACTTC.

The chain couples TRBV28 to TRBJ2-7, with D unresolved. Germline assignment: CDR1 MDHEN and CDR2 SYDVKM. There are 13 residues in the CDR3. V lost 8 bases and J 6 bases, leaving 17 bases between the germline ends. CDR3 sequence reads: CASLKGPSLEQYF. Written as DNA, the CDR3 is TGTGCCAGCCTCAAAGGCCCCTCACTCGAGCAGTACTTC. Combining the CDR3 with reference TRBV28 and TRBJ2-7 gives the whole variable domain DVKVTQSSRYLVKRTGEKVFLECVQDMDHENMFWYRQDPGLGLRLIYFSYDVKMKEKGDIPEGYSVSREKKERFSLILESASTNQTSMYLCASLKGPSLEQYFGPGTRLTVT.

V usage is TRBV7-3 and J usage is TRBJ2-2, with a tentative D call TRBD2 (5 bases). This CDR3 has 16 residues. Germline loops: CDR1 SGHTA, CDR2 FQGTGA. V was clipped by 1 base and J by 1 base, with 10 bases between them. This CDR3 reads CASSLNGLKNTGELFF. As DNA, the CDR3 is TGTGCCAGCAGCTTAAATGGACTTAAGAACACCGGGGAGCTGTTTTTT.

As concerns this clone: This specimen includes other DNA sequences encoding the same CDR3. The V and J genes are TRBV11-2 and TRBJ2-4; 8 nucleotides align to TRBD1. The CDR3 length is 15 residues. CDR1 SGHAT and CDR2 FQNNGV come from the germline V gene. Unmatched junction bases numbered 11, after V lost 5 bases and J lost 8 bases. The CDR3 bases are TGTGCCAGCAGCAAGGCACGTGGACAGGGTGACATTCAGTACTTC. Translation: CASSKARGQGDIQYF.

The chain links TRBV5-6 to TRBJ2-5; D is unresolved. In germline, CDR1 is SGHDT, CDR2 YYEEEE. Trimming cost V 1 base and J 2 bases, with 6 bases left between them. This CDR3 region has 13 residues. CDR3 amino acids: CASSLSGQETQYF. CDR3 nucleotides: TGTGCCAGCAGCTTGTCCGGACAAGAGACCCAGTACTTC.

This clone was recorded a few times. The V call is TRBV2, the J call TRBJ2-6, with no clear D. This CDR3 spans 15 amino acids. V was cut by 2 bases and J by 4 bases, with 9 bases left in between. Per the germline V gene, CDR1 is SNHLY and CDR2 is FYNNEI. CDR3 nucleotides: TGTGCCAGCAGTGAACGGCAGGCAGGGGCCAACGTCCTGACTTTC. Translated: CASSERQAGANVLTF.

V and J are TRBV2 and TRBJ2-3; TRBD2 agrees at 14 bases. V trimming: 5 bases; J trimming: 8 bases; junction bases outside the gene matches: 6. There are 15 residues in the CDR3. Per germline, CDR1 SNHLY and CDR2 FYNNEI. The CDR3 loop is CASSSGTSGGGTQYF. For the CDR3, the DNA is TGTGCCAGCAGTTCAGGGACTAGCGGGGGAGGTACGCAGTATTTT. The whole variable domain, filled in from reference TRBV2 and TRBJ2-3, reads EPEVTQTPSHQVTQMGQEVILRCVPISNHLYFYWYRQILGQKVEFLVSFYNNEISEKSEIFDDQFSVERPDGSNFTLKIRSTKLEDSAMYFCASSSGTSGGGTQYFGPGTRLTVL.

This clone came up once. V and J are TRBV2 and TRBJ2-1; D is ambiguous. The germline gives CDR1 SNHLY, CDR2 FYNNEI. Between the trimmed V and J ends, which lost 6 bases and 3 bases, there was a span of 3 bases. The CDR3 runs to 11 residues. The CDR3 region is CASSIYNEQFF. DNA for the CDR3: TGTGCCAGCAGCATCTACAATGAGCAGTTCTTC.